This T cell receptor (beta chain) derives from a study of control samples from healthy donors and cancer patients. Method: immunoSEQ multiplex PCR; TCRdb's copy keeps in-frame clones and lacks some. Of about 94,000 clones in the sample, about nine tenths are singletons; the top ten hold around 3.5%. CDR3 size: 11 residues. Germline V lookup: CDR1 SGHTS, CDR2 YDEGEE. The V end lost 0 bases, the J end lost 4 bases, and 1 base lay between the germline ends. The clonotype was recovered from a woman between 18 and 29 years old in good health. What was sequenced was blood. The J gene is TRBJ1-2, the V gene TRBV5-8; D not certain. The CDR3 reads CASSLGYGYTF. The CDR3 nucleotides read TGTGCCAGCAGCTTGGGCTATGGCTACACCTTC.